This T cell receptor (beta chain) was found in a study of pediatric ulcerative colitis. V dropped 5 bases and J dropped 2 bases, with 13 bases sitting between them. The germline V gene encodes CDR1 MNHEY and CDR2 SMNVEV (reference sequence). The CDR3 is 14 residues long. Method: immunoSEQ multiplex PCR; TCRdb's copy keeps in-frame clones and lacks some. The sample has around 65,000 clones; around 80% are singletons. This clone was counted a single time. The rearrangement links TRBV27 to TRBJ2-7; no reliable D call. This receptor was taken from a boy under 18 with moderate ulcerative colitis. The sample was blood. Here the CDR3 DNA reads TGTGCCAGCAGTCTAGTAGGGTCTCCCTACGAGCAGTACTTC. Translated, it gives CASSLVGSPYEQYF.